One sample yielded the 16 T cell receptor beta chains listed below, sequenced in a study of lymphopenia after photon versus proton radiotherapy. Assay: immunoSEQ multiplex PCR; the TCRdb copy retains only in-frame clones and omits some. The repertoire has some 41,000 clones, 86% of them found once; the top ten carry 10%. The source material was peripheral blood, sampled from a patient treated with proton-based radiotherapy. The source is a woman aged 70-85 years with pancreatic cancer. Some clones in this sample may be carry-over from other donors' samples.

This sequence joins TRBV19 and TRBJ2-5, with 8 bases aligning to TRBD1. Germline values: CDR1 LNHDA, CDR2 SQIVND (reference sequence). Germline trimming cut 5 bases from V and 2 bases from J; bases unmatched to any gene: 7. The CDR3 covers 15 residues. CDR3 nucleotides: TGTGCCAGTAGTCCGGGACAGGCAAGGCAAGAGACCCAGTACTTC. Translating it yields CASSPGQARQETQYF.

This rearrangement joins TRBV5-6 to TRBJ2-7; D might be TRBD2 (5 bases). Germline CDR1 is SGHDT and CDR2 is YYEEEE. CDR3 length: 13 residues. Trimming took off 5 bases at V and 6 bases at J, with 15 bases between the two ends. This chain's CDR3 is CASSYLSGSEQYF. CDR3 nucleotides: TGTGCCAGCAGTTACCTATCGGGAAGCGAGCAGTACTTC. Based on the CDR3 plus reference TRBV5-6 and TRBJ2-7, the full variable domain is DAGVTQSPTHLIKTRGQQVTLRCSPKSGHDTVSWYQQALGQGPQFIFQYYEEEERQRGNFPDRFSGHQFPNYSSELNVNALLLGDSALYLCASSYLSGSEQYFGPGTRLTVT.

The CDR3 DNA reads as TGTGCCAGCAGTTCTGGACTGGTTACCTACGAGCAGTACTTC. Residues: CASSSGLVTYEQYF. V usage is TRBV28 and J usage is TRBJ2-7; possible D gene TRBD2, 5 bases. Per the germline V gene, CDR1 is MDHEN and CDR2 is SYDVKM. The CDR3 length is 14 residues. V gave up 4 bases and J gave up 2 bases, with 12 bases separating them. The entire variable domain, with the rest obtained from reference TRBV28 and TRBJ2-7, is as follows: DVKVTQSSRYLVKRTGEKVFLECVQDMDHENMFWYRQDPGLGLRLIYFSYDVKMKEKGDIPEGYSVSREKKERFSLILESASTNQTSMYLCASSSGLVTYEQYFGPGTRLTVT.

This rearrangement joins TRBV7-9 to TRBJ2-1; 10 nucleotides agree with TRBD2. This CDR3 is built from 14 residues. The germline V gene has CDR1 SEHNR and CDR2 FQNEAQ (reference sequence). J gave up 5 bases and V 8 bases, and 6 bases lay outside the gene matches. CDR3 region: CASRTSGANNEQFF. In DNA, the CDR3 is TGTGCCAGCCGGACTAGCGGAGCCAACAATGAGCAGTTCTTC.

This clone was found a few times. The rearrangement uses TRBV7-9 and TRBJ2-3; D call uncertain. This CDR3 comprises 11 residues. Germline values: CDR1 SEHNR, CDR2 FQNEAQ (reference sequence). V shed 5 bases and J shed 2 bases, with 2 bases lying between them. Here the CDR3 reads CASSVTDTQYF. CDR3 DNA: TGTGCCAGCAGCGTCACAGATACGCAGTATTTT. Based on the CDR3 plus reference TRBV7-9 and TRBJ2-3, the full variable domain is DTGVSQNPRHKITKRGQNVTFRCDPISEHNRLYWYRQTLGQGPEFLTYFQNEAQLEKSRLLSDRFSAERPKGSFSTLEIQRTEQGDSAMYLCASSVTDTQYFGPGTRLTVL.

The chain recombines TRBV19 with TRBJ2-1, with TRBD1 matching 8 bases. This CDR3 has 16 residues. V was pared by 7 bases and J by 0 bases, with 8 bases of the junction left unmatched. Germline V gives CDR1 LNHDA, CDR2 SQIVND (reference sequence). Here the CDR3 DNA reads TGTGCCAGTAATCCCGGACAGGGAGGCTCCTACAATGAGCAGTTCTTC. Protein product: CASNPGQGGSYNEQFF.

Written as DNA, the CDR3 is TGTGCCAGCAGCTTGACGGTGAACACTGAAGCTTTCTTT. It codes for CASSLTVNTEAFF. The chain has TRBV5-6 and TRBJ1-1; the D is unclear. CDR3 length equals 13 residues. Trimming took off 1 base at V and 0 bases at J, with 4 bases between the two ends. CDR1 and CDR2 from the germline V gene are SGHDT and YYEEEE. The whole variable domain, filled in from reference TRBV5-6 and TRBJ1-1, reads DAGVTQSPTHLIKTRGQQVTLRCSPKSGHDTVSWYQQALGQGPQFIFQYYEEEERQRGNFPDRFSGHQFPNYSSELNVNALLLGDSALYLCASSLTVNTEAFFGQGTRLTVV.

This chain joins TRBV19 and TRBJ1-2; maybe TRBD1 (5 bases). The CDR3 extends over 15 amino acids. Trimming stripped 3 bases from V and 4 bases from J, with 15 bases between. Germline CDR1 LNHDA, CDR2 SQIVND (reference sequence). CDR3 DNA: TGTGCCAGTAGTATGGCAGGCCGGGACCTCTATGGCTACACCTTC. It specifies CASSMAGRDLYGYTF.

This clone showed up just once. The chain carries TRBV6-1 and TRBJ2-7; D possibly uses TRBD1 or TRBD2 (5 bases each). Between the trimmed V and J ends, which lost 3 bases and 2 bases, there was a span of 17 bases. This CDR3 spans 16 amino acids. Germline CDR1 is MNHNS and CDR2 is SASEGT. Here the CDR3 DNA reads TGTGCCAGCAGTGAGACTTCGGGACGGAGAACCTACGAGCAGTACTTC. Translation gives CASSETSGRRTYEQYF.

V gene TRBV27 combines with J gene TRBJ2-2, with D hard to call. The CDR3 extends over 14 amino acids. CDR1 is MNHEY, CDR2 SMNVEV, per germline (reference sequence). V was shortened by 6 bases and J by 4 bases, with 12 bases between the two germline ends. The CDR3 DNA reads TGTGCCAGCAGCAGGCAGGAGTTCACCGGGGAGCTGTTTTTT. Protein sequence: CASSRQEFTGELFF.

In its sample, this clone was seen a few times. V gene TRBV5-1 combines with J gene TRBJ2-7; D remains ambiguous. The germline V gene encodes CDR1 SGHRS and CDR2 YFSETQ. The V and J ends lost 5 bases and 0 bases respectively, with 12 bases between them. There are 14 residues in the CDR3. The CDR3 here is CASSIDSISYEQYF. CDR3 nucleotide sequence: TGCGCCAGCAGTATAGATAGCATCTCCTACGAGCAGTACTTC.

This chain links TRBV4-1 with TRBJ2-3; TRBD2 matches 11 bases. Germline trimming cut 0 bases from V and 3 bases from J; bases unmatched to any gene: 8. Germline lookup yields CDR1 MGHRA and CDR2 YSYEKL. The CDR3 extends over 18 amino acids. Here the CDR3 DNA reads TGCGCCAGCAGCCAAGATGGGATAGCGGGAGGGCCGACAGATACGCAGTATTTT. Translated, it gives CASSQDGIAGGPTDTQYF.

The chain is built from TRBV5-1 and TRBJ2-1, with D unclear. V was shortened by 4 bases and J by 0 bases, with 11 bases between the two germline ends. Germline V gene sequence: CDR1 SGHRS, CDR2 YFSETQ. The CDR3 is 15 residues long. The CDR3 is CASSRSASSYNEQFF. The CDR3 DNA is TGCGCCAGCAGCCGCAGCGCGAGCTCCTACAATGAGCAGTTCTTC. Using reference TRBV5-1 and TRBJ2-1 for the parts outside the CDR3, the full variable domain is KAGVTQTPRYLIKTRGQQVTLSCSPISGHRSVSWYQQTPGQGLQFLFEYFSETQRNKGNFPGRFSGRQFSNSRSEMNVSTLELGDSALYLCASSRSASSYNEQFFGPGTRLTVL.

The J gene is TRBJ1-2, the V gene TRBV28, with 9 bases lining up with TRBD1. The CDR3 contains 15 residues. CDR1 is MDHEN, CDR2 SYDVKM, per germline. Losses at the gene ends were 5 bases for V and 2 bases for J; bases not matched to a gene: 6. Written as DNA, the CDR3 is TGTGCCAGCAGTCCCGGACAGGGGCCGAACTATGGCTACACCTTC. Translation gives CASSPGQGPNYGYTF.

In this sample, this clone turned up a few times. The chain carries TRBV19 and TRBJ2-7; perhaps TRBD2 as D (5 bases). V shed 5 bases and J shed 0 bases, with 11 bases lying between them. CDR1 and CDR2 (germline): LNHDA, SQIVND (reference sequence). This CDR3 is built from 14 residues. CDR3 sequence (DNA): TGTGCCAGTAGTCAGGACTTTAACTCCTACGAGCAGTACTTC. Amino acids: CASSQDFNSYEQYF. The variable domain in full, with the rest retrieved from reference TRBV19 and TRBJ2-7, is DGGITQSPKYLFRKEGQNVTLSCEQNLNHDAMYWYRQDPGQGLRLIYYSQIVNDFQKGDIAEGYSVSREKKESFPLTVTSAQKNPTAFYLCASSQDFNSYEQYFGPGTRLTVT.

The chain has TRBV5-1 and TRBJ2-3; 9 bases line up with TRBD2. J gave up 4 bases and V 4 bases, and 7 bases lay outside the gene matches. CDR1 and CDR2 (germline): SGHRS, YFSETQ. The CDR3 loop spans 15 amino acids. CDR3 residues: CASSPSGIGADTQYF. The CDR3 DNA reads TGCGCCAGCAGCCCTAGCGGGATCGGGGCAGATACGCAGTATTTT.